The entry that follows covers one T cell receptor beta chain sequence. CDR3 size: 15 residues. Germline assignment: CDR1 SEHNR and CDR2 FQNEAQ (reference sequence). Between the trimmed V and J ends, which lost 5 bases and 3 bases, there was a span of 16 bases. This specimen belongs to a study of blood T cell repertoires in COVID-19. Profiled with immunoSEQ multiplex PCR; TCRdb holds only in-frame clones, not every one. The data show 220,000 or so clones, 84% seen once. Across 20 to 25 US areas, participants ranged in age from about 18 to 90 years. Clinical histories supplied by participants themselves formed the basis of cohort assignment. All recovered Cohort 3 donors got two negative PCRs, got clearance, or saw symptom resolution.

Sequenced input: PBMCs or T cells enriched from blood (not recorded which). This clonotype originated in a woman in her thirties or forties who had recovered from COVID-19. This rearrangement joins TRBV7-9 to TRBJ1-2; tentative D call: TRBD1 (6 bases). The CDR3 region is CASSRLQGIDYGYTF. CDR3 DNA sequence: TGTGCCAGCAGCCGCCTTCAGGGGATCGACTATGGCTACACCTTC.